This T cell receptor beta chain was sequenced in a study of chemoradiotherapy in HPV16-positive cancers. Study-wide results and limits: The functional HPV-specific definition rests on just a couple of HPV16-positive patients. Non-HPV-specific T cells did not expand in tumors during treatment, whereas candidate HPV-specific clones and E7-related motifs did. Better recurrence-free survival went with HPV-responsive T-cell expansion in HPV16-positive patients.

This table comes from immunoSEQ multiplex PCR, and its TCRdb copy is limited to in-frame clones, with some not included. The table lists about 8,900 clones, 91% of them singletons, with around an eighth in the top ten. For this clone: Its specificity is unknown.

Repeated repertoire sampling spanned the course of chemoradiotherapy. Germline CDR1 and CDR2: MGHDK and SYGVNS. The CDR3 loop spans 14 amino acids. V lost 0 bases and J 9 bases, leaving 14 bases between the germline ends. Sequencing used blood, obtained from a patient who underwent chemoradiotherapy. The rearrangement uses TRBV25-1 and TRBJ1-2; no definite D call. This sequence originates from a human donor with HPV-associated anogenital cancer. The CDR3 region is CASSEYSARESYTF. The CDR3 nucleotides read TGTGCCAGCAGTGAATATAGCGCCCGCGAAAGCTACACCTTC.